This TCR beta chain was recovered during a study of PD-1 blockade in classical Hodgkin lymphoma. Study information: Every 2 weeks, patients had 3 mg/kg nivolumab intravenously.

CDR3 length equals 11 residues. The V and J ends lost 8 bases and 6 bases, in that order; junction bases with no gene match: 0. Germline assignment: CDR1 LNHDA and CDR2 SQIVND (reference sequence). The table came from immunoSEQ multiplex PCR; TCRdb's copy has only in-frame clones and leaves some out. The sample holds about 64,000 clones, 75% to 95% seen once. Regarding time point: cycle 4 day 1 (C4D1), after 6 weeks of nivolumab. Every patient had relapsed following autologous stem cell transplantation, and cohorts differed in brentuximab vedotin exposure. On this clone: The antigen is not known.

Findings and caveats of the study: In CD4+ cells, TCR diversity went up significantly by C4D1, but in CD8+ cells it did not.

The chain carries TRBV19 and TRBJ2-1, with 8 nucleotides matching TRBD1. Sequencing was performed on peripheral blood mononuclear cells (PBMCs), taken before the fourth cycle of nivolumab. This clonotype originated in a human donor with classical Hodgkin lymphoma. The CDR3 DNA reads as TGTGCCAGTGACAGGGGCAATGAGCAGTTCTTC. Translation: CASDRGNEQFF.